One sample yielded the 17 T cell receptor beta chains listed below, sequenced in a study of early T cells in non-severe SARS-CoV-2 infection. MiXCR was run by TCRdb on the 5' RACE reads, yielding one entry per CDR3 protein. Of about 100,000 distinct CDR3 sequences listed, 9% to 14% are singletons. The sequencing sample was made of whole blood. Receptors originate from an adult who was a healthcare worker with PCR-confirmed SARS-CoV-2 infection or an uninfected control (not recorded which).

The rearrangement joins TRBV11-2 to TRBJ1-4; the D is unclear. This CDR3 is built from 13 residues. Germline V gene lookup returns CDR1 SGHAT and CDR2 FQNNGV. V lost 1 base, J lost 4 bases, and 4 bases lay in between. The CDR3: CASSLVSNEKLFF. The CDR3 bases are TGTGCCAGCAGCTTAGTCAGTAATGAAAAACTGTTTTTT.

This clonotype appeared a few times. The chain recombines TRBV4-1 with TRBJ2-5; 8 bases match TRBD2. This CDR3 is 16 amino acids long. Trimming at V came to 0 bases and at J to 1 base, leaving 4 bases not matched to a gene. Germline assignment: CDR1 MGHRA and CDR2 YSYEKL. The CDR3 sequence is CASSQDRAGGQETQYF. CDR3 sequence (DNA): TGCGCCAGCAGCCAAGATAGGGCGGGGGGCCAAGAGACCCAGTACTTC.

This clonotype was counted between two and nine times. The rearrangement links TRBV5-3 to TRBJ2-4; 7 nucleotides align to TRBD1. TRBV5-3 is an ORF, with its function uncertain. The CDR3 is 15 residues long. The J segment lost 0 bases and the V segment lost 7 bases, leaving 7 bases of the junction unmatched. The CDR3 DNA reads TGTGCCAGACCGAATGGGACAGTAGCCAAAAACATTCAGTACTTC. As protein: CARPNGTVAKNIQYF.

The chain is built from TRBV24-1 and TRBJ2-3; 7 positions match TRBD1. V was pared by 2 bases and J by 5 bases, with 3 bases of the junction left unmatched. The CDR3 has 14 amino acids. The germline gives CDR1 KGHDR, CDR2 SFDVKD. The CDR3 loop is CATSDSGGLDTQYF. In DNA, the CDR3 is TGTGCCACCAGTGATTCAGGGGGATTAGATACGCAGTATTTT.

This clonotype appeared a few times. The gene calls are TRBV6-4 and TRBJ1-1; perhaps TRBD1 as D (5 bases). The germline CDR1 and CDR2 sequences are MRHNA and SNTAGT. Trimming shortened V by 5 bases and J by 5 bases, and 18 bases separated the two germline ends. The CDR3 consists of 15 residues. The CDR3 spells CASSLLGGGATEAFF. CDR3 DNA sequence: TGTGCCAGCAGTCTCCTTGGTGGAGGGGCGACTGAAGCTTTCTTT.

This clonotype was detected ten times or more. The chain combines TRBV4-1 with TRBJ1-3, with D hard to call. V was cut by 3 bases and J by 0 bases, with 9 bases left in between. Germline CDR1 MGHRA, CDR2 YSYEKL. This CDR3 spans 15 amino acids. CDR3 sequence reads: CASSHNSLSGNTIYF. The CDR3 nucleotides read TGCGCCAGCAGCCACAATTCCCTCTCTGGAAACACCATATATTTT.

This clonotype was observed a few times. The J gene is TRBJ2-1, the V gene TRBV7-2; 8 bases fit TRBD2. This CDR3 is built from 13 residues. Germline loops: CDR1 SGHTA, CDR2 FQGNSA. V lost 5 bases to trimming and J lost 11 bases; unmatched junction nucleotides: 8. CDR3 nucleotides: TGTGCCAGCAGCGCGGGTGGACTAGCCCAGCAGTTCTTC. The encoded protein is CASSAGGLAQQFF.

In this sample, this clonotype turned up many times. The rearrangement links TRBV6-1 to TRBJ2-7; tentative D call: TRBD1 (6 bases). Germline loops: CDR1 MNHNS, CDR2 SASEGT. This CDR3 is 13 amino acids long. Trimming pared 3 bases from V and 6 bases from J, leaving 12 bases between. CDR3 sequence (DNA): TGTGCCAGCAGTGACCTGGACAGAGGCGAGCAGTACTTC. It is translated as CASSDLDRGEQYF.

This chain uses TRBV7-9 with TRBJ1-2; 10 positions agree with TRBD1. In germline, CDR1 is SEHNR, CDR2 FQNEAQ (reference sequence). Trimming at V came to 5 bases and at J to 7 bases, leaving 10 bases not matched to a gene. The CDR3 is 15 residues long. The DNA of the CDR3 is TGTGCCAGCAGCGCACCAGGACAGGGGGTTACTGGCTACACCTTC. The encoded protein is CASSAPGQGVTGYTF.

This clonotype was observed a few times. This chain uses TRBV20-1 with TRBJ2-3; 11 bases match TRBD2. CDR1 and CDR2 from the germline V gene are DFQATT and SNEGSKA (reference sequence). V lost 7 bases, J lost 1 base, and 10 bases stayed unmatched. The CDR3 is made up of 16 amino acids. This chain's CDR3 is CSVSVAGGPGTDTQYF. The CDR3 DNA reads TGCAGTGTCTCTGTAGCGGGAGGGCCTGGCACAGATACGCAGTATTTT.

This clonotype showed up just a few times. The chain carries TRBV10-3 and TRBJ2-2; D remains unclear. The CDR3 sequence is 15 residues long. Looked up from germline, CDR1 is ENHRY and CDR2 is SYGVKD. V dropped 4 bases and J dropped 1 base, with 10 bases sitting between them. This CDR3 reads CAISGPNKNTGELFF. The CDR3 coding sequence is TGTGCCATCAGTGGGCCCAACAAGAACACCGGGGAGCTGTTTTTT.

This clonotype was seen more than once but under ten times. The chain carries TRBV11-3 and TRBJ2-1, with 13 bases that match TRBD2. The CDR3 sequence is 18 residues long. Looked up from germline, CDR1 is SGHNT and CDR2 is YENEEA. V was clipped by 4 bases and J by 9 bases; unmatched bases: 15. Here the CDR3 reads CASSSRSRTSGRFGEQFF. DNA of the CDR3: TGTGCCAGCAGCTCCCGTTCGAGGACTAGCGGGAGATTTGGTGAGCAGTTCTTC.

Ten or more counts support this clonotype. The rearrangement uses TRBV29-1 and TRBJ2-1; 13 nucleotides line up with TRBD2. V gave up 3 bases and J gave up 6 bases; unmatched junction bases: 2. This CDR3 contains 14 residues. Germline values: CDR1 SQVTM, CDR2 ANQGSEA. Here the CDR3 DNA reads TGCAGCGTTGAGGGGACTAGCGGGGCCAATGAGCAGTTCTTC. It translates to CSVEGTSGANEQFF.

Remarks on this clonotype: Germline and junction disagree at one end, which may indicate a read error. The chain combines TRBV7-7 with TRBJ2-5; 14 bases align to TRBD2. The CDR3 runs 16 residues. Germline values: CDR1 SSHAT, CDR2 FNYEAQ (reference sequence). CDR3 region: CASSPGLAGAAETQYF. The DNA for the CDR3 is TGTGCTAGCAGCCCGGGACTAGCGGGAGCGGCAGAGACCCAGTACTTC.

This clonotype was observed many times. The chain recombines TRBV2 with TRBJ1-1; D is undetermined. Germline V gene sequence: CDR1 SNHLY, CDR2 FYNNEI. The CDR3 sequence is 13 residues long. The V end was cut by 1 base, the J end by 4 bases, with 7 bases between. The CDR3 DNA is TGTGCCAGCAGTGAAGGAGCAGTCACTGAAGCTTTCTTT. Encoded protein: CASSEGAVTEAFF.

This clonotype was observed a few times. The rearrangement joins TRBV12-3 or TRBV12-4 to TRBJ2-7, with 7 positions matching TRBD2. J was trimmed by 4 bases and V by 6 bases; bases with no gene match: 9. This CDR3 region has 14 residues. The CDR3 region has the DNA TGTGCCAGCAGACGTAGCGGGCCCTTATACGAGCAGTACTTC. Translating gives CASRRSGPLYEQYF.

This clonotype was observed a handful of times. This chain connects TRBV30 to TRBJ2-3; 12 nucleotides agree with TRBD2. Germline CDR1 is GTSNPN and CDR2 is SVGIG (reference sequence). Losses at the gene ends were 0 bases for V and 4 bases for J; bases not matched to a gene: 5. The CDR3 is 16 residues long. The CDR3 region is CAWSVRLAGDPDTQYF. Written as DNA, the CDR3 is TGTGCCTGGAGTGTACGACTAGCGGGAGACCCAGATACGCAGTATTTT.